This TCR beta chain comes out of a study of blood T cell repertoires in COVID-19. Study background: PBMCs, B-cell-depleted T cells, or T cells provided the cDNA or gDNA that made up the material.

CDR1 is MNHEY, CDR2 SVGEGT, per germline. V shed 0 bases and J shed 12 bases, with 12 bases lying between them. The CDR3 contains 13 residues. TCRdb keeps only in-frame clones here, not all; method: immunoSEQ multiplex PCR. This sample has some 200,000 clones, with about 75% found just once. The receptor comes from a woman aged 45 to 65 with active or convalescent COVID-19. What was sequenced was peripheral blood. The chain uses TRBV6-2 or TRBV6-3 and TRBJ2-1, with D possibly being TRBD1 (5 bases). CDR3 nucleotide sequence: TGTGCCAGCAGTTACTCCGACAGATTGAGGCAGTTCTTC. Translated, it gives CASSYSDRLRQFF.